A single T cell receptor beta chain is shown here with its context. This record comes from a study of blood T cell repertoires in COVID-19. Sequenced by immunoSEQ multiplex PCR; TCRdb stores in-frame clones only, minus some. This table has a few hundred thousand clones, over 85% appearing once. The CDR3 runs 17 residues. Germline CDR1 reads SGHRS; CDR2 reads YFSETQ. The J segment lost 4 bases and the V segment lost 4 bases, leaving 12 bases of the junction unmatched. The chain combines TRBV5-1 with TRBJ1-2, with TRBD1 identical over 11 bases. This clonotype was obtained from a woman aged 55-69 years with COVID-19, enrolled during active disease. The material sequenced was peripheral blood. CDR3 bases: TGCGCCAGCAGCAATGGACAGGGGGCACCCATGGGCTATGGCTACACCTTC. This codes for CASSNGQGAPMGYGYTF. Combining the CDR3 with reference TRBV5-1 and TRBJ1-2 gives the whole variable domain KAGVTQTPRYLIKTRGQQVTLSCSPISGHRSVSWYQQTPGQGLQFLFEYFSETQRNKGNFPGRFSGRQFSNSRSEMNVSTLELGDSALYLCASSNGQGAPMGYGYTFGSGTRLTVV.